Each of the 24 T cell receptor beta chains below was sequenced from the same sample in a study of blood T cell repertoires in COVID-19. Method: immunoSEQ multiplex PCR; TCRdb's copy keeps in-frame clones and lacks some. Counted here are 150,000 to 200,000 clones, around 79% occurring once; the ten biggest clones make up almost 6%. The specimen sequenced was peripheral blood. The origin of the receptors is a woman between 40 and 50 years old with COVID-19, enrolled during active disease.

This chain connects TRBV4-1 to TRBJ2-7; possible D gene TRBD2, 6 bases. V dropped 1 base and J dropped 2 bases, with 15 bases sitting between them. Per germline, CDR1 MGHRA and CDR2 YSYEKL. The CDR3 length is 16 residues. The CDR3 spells CASSQGRGMLPYEQYF. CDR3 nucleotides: TGCGCCAGCAGCCAAGGGAGGGGCATGCTCCCCTACGAGCAGTACTTC.

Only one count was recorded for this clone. In nucleotides, the CDR3 is TGTGCCAGCAGTTTAAAAACCTTCGGGGAAGCTTTCTTT. Encoded protein: CASSLKTFGEAFF. This rearrangement joins TRBV12-3 or TRBV12-4 to TRBJ1-1; D remains ambiguous. CDR3 length: 13 amino acids. Deletions cut 2 bases from V and 8 bases from J, with 12 bases between.

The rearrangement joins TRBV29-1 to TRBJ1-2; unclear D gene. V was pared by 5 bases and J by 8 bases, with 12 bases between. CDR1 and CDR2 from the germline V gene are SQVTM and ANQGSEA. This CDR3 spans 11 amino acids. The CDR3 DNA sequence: TGCAGCGTTTACGAAAGCTTGGGCTACACCTTC. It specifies CSVYESLGYTF.

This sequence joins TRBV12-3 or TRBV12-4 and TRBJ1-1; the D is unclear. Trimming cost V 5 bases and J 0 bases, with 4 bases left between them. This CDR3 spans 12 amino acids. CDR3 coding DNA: TGTGCCAGCAGTGGCATGAACACTGAAGCTTTCTTT. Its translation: CASSGMNTEAFF.

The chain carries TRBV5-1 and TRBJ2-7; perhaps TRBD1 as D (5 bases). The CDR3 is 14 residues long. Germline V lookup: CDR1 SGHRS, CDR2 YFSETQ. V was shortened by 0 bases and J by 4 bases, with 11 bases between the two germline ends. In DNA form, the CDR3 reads TGCGCCAGCAGCTTGGTATCTCAGGGTTACGAGCAGTACTTC. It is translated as CASSLVSQGYEQYF.

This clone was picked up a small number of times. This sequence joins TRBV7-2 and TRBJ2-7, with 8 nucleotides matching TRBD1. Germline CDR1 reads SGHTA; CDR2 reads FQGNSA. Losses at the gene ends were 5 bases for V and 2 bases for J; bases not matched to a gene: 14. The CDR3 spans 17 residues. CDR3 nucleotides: TGTGCCAGCAGCCTTGGAAGGCCCGGGACAGGAGCCTACGAGCAGTACTTC. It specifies CASSLGRPGTGAYEQYF.

In DNA form, the CDR3 reads TGTGCCAGCAGTGAATACTTAGGGGCGTTCAATCAGCCCCAGCATTTT. This encodes CASSEYLGAFNQPQHF. This sequence joins TRBV25-1 and TRBJ1-5, with D tentatively TRBD1 (5 bases). Trimming pared 0 bases from V and 3 bases from J, leaving 12 bases between. Germline V CDR1 and CDR2: MGHDK, SYGVNS. CDR3 length equals 16 residues.

The CDR3 DNA follows: TGTGCCAGCAGTTTATCTAGCGAAGAGACCCAGTACTTC. Translation: CASSLSSEETQYF. The gene calls are TRBV12-3 or TRBV12-4 and TRBJ2-5, with D tentatively TRBD2 (6 bases). The CDR3 has 13 residues. Trimming took off 2 bases at V and 3 bases at J, with 7 bases between the two ends.

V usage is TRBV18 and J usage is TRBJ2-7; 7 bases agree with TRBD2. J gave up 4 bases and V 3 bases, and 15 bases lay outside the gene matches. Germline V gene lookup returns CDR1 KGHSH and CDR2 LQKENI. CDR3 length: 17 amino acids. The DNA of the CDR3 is TGTGCCAGCTCACCTATCCCGGGAGGACCGCAGTCTTACGAGCAGTACTTC. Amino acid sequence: CASSPIPGGPQSYEQYF.

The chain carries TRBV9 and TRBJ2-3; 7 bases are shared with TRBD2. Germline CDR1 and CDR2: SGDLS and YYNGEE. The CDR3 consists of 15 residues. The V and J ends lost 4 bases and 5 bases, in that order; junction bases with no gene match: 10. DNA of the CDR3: TGTGCCAGCAGCTATTTCGGCGGCGGGAGAGATACGCAGTATTTT. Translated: CASSYFGGGRDTQYF.

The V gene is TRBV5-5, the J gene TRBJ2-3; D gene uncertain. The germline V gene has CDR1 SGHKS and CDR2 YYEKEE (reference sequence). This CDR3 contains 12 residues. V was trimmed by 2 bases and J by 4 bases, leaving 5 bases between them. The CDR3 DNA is TGTGCCAGCAGCTTCGTGTCAGATACGCAGTATTTT. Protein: CASSFVSDTQYF. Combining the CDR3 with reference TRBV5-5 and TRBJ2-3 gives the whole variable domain DAGVTQSPTHLIKTRGQQVTLRCSPISGHKSVSWYQQVLGQGPQFIFQYYEKEERGRGNFPDRFSARQFPNYSSELNVNALLLGDSALYLCASSFVSDTQYFGPGTRLTVL.

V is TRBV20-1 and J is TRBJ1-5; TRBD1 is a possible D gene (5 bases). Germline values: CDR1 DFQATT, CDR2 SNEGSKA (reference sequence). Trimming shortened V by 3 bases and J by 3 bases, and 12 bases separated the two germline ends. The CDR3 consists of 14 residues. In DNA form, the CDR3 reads TGCAGTGCTAGTCCGACAGATCCCAATCAGCCCCAGCATTTT. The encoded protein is CSASPTDPNQPQHF.

In DNA, the CDR3 is TGTGCCAGCAGTTGGACAGGGGTTATGACCGGGGAGCTGTTTTTT. Its translation: CASSWTGVMTGELFF. The chain has TRBV5-5 and TRBJ2-2, with 9 bases matching TRBD1. V lost 5 bases, J lost 5 bases, and 7 bases stayed unmatched. Germline values: CDR1 SGHKS, CDR2 YYEKEE (reference sequence). The length of the CDR3 is 15 residues.

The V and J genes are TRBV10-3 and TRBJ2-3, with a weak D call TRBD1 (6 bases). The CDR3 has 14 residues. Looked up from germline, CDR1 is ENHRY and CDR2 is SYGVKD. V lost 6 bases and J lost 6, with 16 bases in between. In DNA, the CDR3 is TGTGCCATCAGAGCCAGACAGGCTTCCGATACGCAGTATTTT. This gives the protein CAIRARQASDTQYF.

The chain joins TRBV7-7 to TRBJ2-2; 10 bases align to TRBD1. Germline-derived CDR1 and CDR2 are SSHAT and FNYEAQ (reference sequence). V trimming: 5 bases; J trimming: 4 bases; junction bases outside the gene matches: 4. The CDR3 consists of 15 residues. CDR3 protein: CASSPRTGGTGELFF. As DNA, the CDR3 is TGTGCCAGCAGCCCCAGGACAGGGGGCACCGGGGAGCTGTTTTTT.

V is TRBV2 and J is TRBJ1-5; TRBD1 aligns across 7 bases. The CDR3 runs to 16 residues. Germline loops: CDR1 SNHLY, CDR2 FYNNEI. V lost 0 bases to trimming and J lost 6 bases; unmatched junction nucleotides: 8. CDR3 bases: TGTGCCAGCAGTGAAGCCCCCCGGACAGGAGGTCAGCCCCAGCATTTT. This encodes CASSEAPRTGGQPQHF.

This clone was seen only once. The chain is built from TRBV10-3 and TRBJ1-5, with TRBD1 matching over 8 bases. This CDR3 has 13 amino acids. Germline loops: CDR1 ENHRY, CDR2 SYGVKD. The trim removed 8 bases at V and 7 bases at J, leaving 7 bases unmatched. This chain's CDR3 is CAIGQGPDQPQHF. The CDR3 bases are TGTGCCATCGGACAGGGCCCTGACCAGCCCCAGCATTTT.

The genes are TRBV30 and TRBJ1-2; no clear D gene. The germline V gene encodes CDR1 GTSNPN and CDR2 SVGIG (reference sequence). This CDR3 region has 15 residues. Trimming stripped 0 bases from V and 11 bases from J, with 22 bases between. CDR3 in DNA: TGTGCCTGGAGTGTACTTAATGGGCCCTTTAGAGGGTACACCTTC. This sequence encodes CAWSVLNGPFRGYTF.

This CDR3 is CATSDSRGLSYNEQFF. The DNA of the CDR3 is TGTGCCACCAGTGATTCTAGGGGCCTCTCCTACAATGAGCAGTTCTTC. The gene calls are TRBV24-1 and TRBJ2-1; perhaps TRBD1 as D (5 bases). The CDR3 extends over 16 amino acids. In germline, CDR1 is KGHDR, CDR2 SFDVKD. Trimming removed 2 bases from V and 0 bases from J, with 10 bases in between.

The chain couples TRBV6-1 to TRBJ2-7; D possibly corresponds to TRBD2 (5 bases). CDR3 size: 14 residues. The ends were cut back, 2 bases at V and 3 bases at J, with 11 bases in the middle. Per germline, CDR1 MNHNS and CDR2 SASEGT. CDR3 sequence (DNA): TGTGCCAGCAGTGAACGAGGGCTGAGCTACGAGCAGTACTTC. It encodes CASSERGLSYEQYF.

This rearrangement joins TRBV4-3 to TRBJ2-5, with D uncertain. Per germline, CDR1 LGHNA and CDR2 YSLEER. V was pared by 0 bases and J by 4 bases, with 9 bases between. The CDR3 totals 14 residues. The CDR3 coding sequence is TGCGCCAGCAGCCAAGAACTCGTTGGAGAGACCCAGTACTTC. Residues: CASSQELVGETQYF.

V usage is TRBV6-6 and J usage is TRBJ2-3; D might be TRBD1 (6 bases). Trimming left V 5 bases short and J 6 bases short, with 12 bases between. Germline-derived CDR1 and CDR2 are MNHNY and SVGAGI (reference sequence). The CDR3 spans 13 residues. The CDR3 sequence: CASSHGGQDTQYF. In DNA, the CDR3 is TGTGCCAGCAGTCATGGGGGCCAGGATACGCAGTATTTT.

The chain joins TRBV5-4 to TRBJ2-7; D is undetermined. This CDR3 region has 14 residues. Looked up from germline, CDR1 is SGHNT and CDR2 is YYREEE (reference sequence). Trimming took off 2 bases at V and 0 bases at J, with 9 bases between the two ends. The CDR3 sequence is CASSFDLSSYEQYF. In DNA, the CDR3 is TGTGCCAGCAGCTTCGACTTATCCTCCTACGAGCAGTACTTC.

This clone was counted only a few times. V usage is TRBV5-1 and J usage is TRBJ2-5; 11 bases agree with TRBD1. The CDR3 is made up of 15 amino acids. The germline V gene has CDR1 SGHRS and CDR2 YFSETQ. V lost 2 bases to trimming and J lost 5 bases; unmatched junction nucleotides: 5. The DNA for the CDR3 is TGCGCCAGCAGCTTTTCCGGGACAGGGGGGGAGACCCAGTACTTC. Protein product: CASSFSGTGGETQYF.